The 5 T cell receptor beta chains below all came from one sample that was sequenced in a study of Tregs in tolerant kidney transplant recipients. Sequencing used immunoSEQ multiplex PCR; TCRdb keeps in-frame clones, though not all of them. The sample contains approximately 60,000 clones, approximately 82% of which appear only once. The specimen was CD4+ T cells from blood. These receptors were obtained from a human donor in good health.

The rearrangement joins TRBV5-6 to TRBJ1-5; D may be TRBD1 (6 bases). V dropped 0 bases and J dropped 9 bases, with 16 bases sitting between them. Germline-derived CDR1 and CDR2 are SGHDT and YYEEEE. CDR3 length: 15 residues. CDR3 protein: CASSLDGTPGWPQHF. CDR3 bases: TGTGCCAGCAGCTTGGACGGGACACCCGGATGGCCCCAGCATTTT.

Judged by abundance, this clone is medium-sized. The V gene is TRBV5-1, the J gene TRBJ1-3; perhaps TRBD1 as D (5 bases). There are 15 residues in the CDR3. The V gene lost 0 bases and the J gene lost 4 bases, with 11 bases spanning the gap. CDR1 and CDR2 (germline): SGHRS, YFSETQ. The CDR3 region has the DNA TGCGCCAGCAGCTTGGATGGGGCGCTAGGAAACACCATATATTTT. Translation gives CASSLDGALGNTIYF.

The chain links TRBV7-2 to TRBJ2-7; D ambiguous. This CDR3 is 14 amino acids long. V gave up 6 bases and J gave up 3 bases, with 15 bases separating them. Germline V CDR1 and CDR2: SGHTA, FQGNSA. CDR3 residues: CASSFGGRVYEQYF. The CDR3 bases are TGTGCCAGCAGTTTCGGCGGCAGAGTCTACGAGCAGTACTTC.

The gene calls are TRBV9 and TRBJ1-3; D unresolved. This CDR3 has 17 residues. V was pared by 0 bases and J by 0 bases, with 13 bases between. CDR1 is SGDLS and CDR2 is YYNGEE in the germline V gene. CDR3 protein: CASSVAGFPTSGNTIYF. CDR3 DNA: TGTGCCAGCAGCGTAGCGGGGTTCCCAACCTCTGGAAACACCATATATTTT.

The chain uses TRBV7-3 and TRBJ2-1; TRBD2 is a possible D gene (6 bases). V was clipped by 1 base and J by 10 bases, with 11 bases between them. Germline CDR1 reads SGHTA; CDR2 reads FQGTGA. The CDR3 extends over 13 amino acids. The CDR3 DNA reads as TGTGCCAGCAGCTTAAATGGGGGAGGAGAGCAGTTCTTC. It yields the protein CASSLNGGGEQFF.